The clone carrying this T cell receptor beta chain appeared a single time. The source of the sample is a study of blood T cell repertoires in COVID-19. The overall study: The United States, Italy and Spain provided the acute and convalescent COVID-19 samples. T cells, B-cell-depleted T cells, or PBMCs provided the cDNA or gDNA that served as material.

Original processing notes: Scientists estimated how many nucleated cells there were by amplifying reference gene primers. The repertoire was sequenced with immunoSEQ multiplex PCR; TCRdb's copy has only in-frame clones and lacks some. The V and J calls and clone size come from that table; D and trimming were worked out from the DNA. The repertoire consists of fewer than 350,000 clones, with 75% to 90% occurring once and the leading ten covering around 2.1%. The CDR3 has 16 residues. The V and J ends lost 0 bases and 0 bases respectively, with 10 bases between them. Germline V lookup: CDR1 SGHNT, CDR2 YYREEE (reference sequence).

This TCR derives from a woman younger than 45 who had recovered from COVID-19. Sequencing was carried out using peripheral blood. The chain couples TRBV5-4 to TRBJ2-1; weak D call: TRBD2 (5 bases). The CDR3 DNA reads as TGTGCCAGCAGCTTGGCAGGAGGCGGCTCCTACAATGAGCAGTTCTTC. Translation gives CASSLAGGGSYNEQFF.